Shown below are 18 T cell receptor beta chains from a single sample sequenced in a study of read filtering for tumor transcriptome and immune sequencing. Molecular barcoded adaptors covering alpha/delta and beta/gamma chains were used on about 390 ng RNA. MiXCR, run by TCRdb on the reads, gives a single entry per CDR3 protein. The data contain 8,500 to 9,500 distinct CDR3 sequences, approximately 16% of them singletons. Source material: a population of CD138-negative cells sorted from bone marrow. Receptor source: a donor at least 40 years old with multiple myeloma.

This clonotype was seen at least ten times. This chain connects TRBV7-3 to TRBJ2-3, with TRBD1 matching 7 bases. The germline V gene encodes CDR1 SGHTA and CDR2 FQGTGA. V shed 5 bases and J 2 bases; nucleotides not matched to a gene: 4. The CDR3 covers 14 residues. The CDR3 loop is CASSQTGATDTQYF. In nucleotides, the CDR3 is TGTGCCAGCAGCCAAACAGGGGCCACAGATACGCAGTATTTT.

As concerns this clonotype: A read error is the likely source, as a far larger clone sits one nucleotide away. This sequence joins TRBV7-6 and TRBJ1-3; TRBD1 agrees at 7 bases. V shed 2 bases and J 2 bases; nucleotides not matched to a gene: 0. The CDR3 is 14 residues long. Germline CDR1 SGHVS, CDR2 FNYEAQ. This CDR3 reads CASSLRGPGNTIYF. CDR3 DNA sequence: TGTGCCAGCAGCTTAAGGGGGCCTGGAAACACCATATATTTT.

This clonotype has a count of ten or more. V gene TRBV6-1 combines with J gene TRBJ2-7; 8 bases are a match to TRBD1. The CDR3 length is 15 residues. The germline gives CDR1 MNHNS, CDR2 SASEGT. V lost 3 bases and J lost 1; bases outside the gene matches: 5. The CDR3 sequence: CASSDSGQVSYEQYF. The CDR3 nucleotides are TGTGCCAGCAGTGACTCGGGACAGGTTTCCTACGAGCAGTACTTC.

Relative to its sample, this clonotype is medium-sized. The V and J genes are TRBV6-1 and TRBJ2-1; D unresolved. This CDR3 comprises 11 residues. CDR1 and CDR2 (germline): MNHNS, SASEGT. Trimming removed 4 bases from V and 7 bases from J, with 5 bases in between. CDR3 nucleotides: TGTGCCAGCAGTGTTCTAAATGAGCAGTTCTTC. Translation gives CASSVLNEQFF.

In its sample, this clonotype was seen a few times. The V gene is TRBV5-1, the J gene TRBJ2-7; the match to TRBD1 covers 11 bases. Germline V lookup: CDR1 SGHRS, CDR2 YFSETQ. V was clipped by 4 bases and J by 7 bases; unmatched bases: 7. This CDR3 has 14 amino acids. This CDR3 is CASSHGQGAEEQYF. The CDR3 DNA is TGCGCCAGCAGCCATGGACAGGGGGCGGAGGAGCAGTACTTC.

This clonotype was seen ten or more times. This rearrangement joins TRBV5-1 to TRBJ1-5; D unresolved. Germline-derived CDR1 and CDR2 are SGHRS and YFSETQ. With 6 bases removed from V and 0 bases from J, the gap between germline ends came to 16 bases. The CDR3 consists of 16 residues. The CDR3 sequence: CASTSVSAYSNQPQHF. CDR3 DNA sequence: TGCGCCAGCACCTCCGTATCGGCTTATAGCAATCAGCCCCAGCATTTT.

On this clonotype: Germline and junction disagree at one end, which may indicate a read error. The CDR3 sequence is CAGSQRYYPYEQYF. CDR3 in DNA: TGTGCCGGCAGTCAAAGGTACTACCCCTACGAGCAGTACTTC. The chain uses TRBV27 and TRBJ2-7; D gene unclear. The CDR3 length is 14 residues. The germline V gene encodes CDR1 MNHEY and CDR2 SMNVEV (reference sequence).

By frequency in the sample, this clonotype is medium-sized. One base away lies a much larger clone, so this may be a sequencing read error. The CDR3 is CSVEAGNGPGSEQFF. The CDR3 coding sequence is TGCAGCGTTGAAGCTGGGAATGGCCCGGGGTCTGAGCAGTTCTTC. The chain is built from TRBV29-1 and TRBJ2-1; perhaps TRBD2 as D (5 bases). The CDR3 consists of 15 residues. The germline V gene has CDR1 SQVTM and CDR2 ANQGSEA. V was pared by 1 base and J by 9 bases, with 19 bases between.

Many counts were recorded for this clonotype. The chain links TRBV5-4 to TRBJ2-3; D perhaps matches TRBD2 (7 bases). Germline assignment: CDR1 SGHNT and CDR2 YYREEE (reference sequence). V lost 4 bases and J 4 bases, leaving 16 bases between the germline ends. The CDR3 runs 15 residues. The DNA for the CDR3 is TGTGCCAGCAGCCCGGATTGGGGGGGCCCAGATACGCAGTATTTT. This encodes CASSPDWGGPDTQYF.

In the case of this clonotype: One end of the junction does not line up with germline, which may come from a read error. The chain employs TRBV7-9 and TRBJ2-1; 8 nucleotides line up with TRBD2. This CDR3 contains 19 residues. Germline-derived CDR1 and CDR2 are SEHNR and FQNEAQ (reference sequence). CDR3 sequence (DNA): TGTGCCAGCAGCTCGACCCTCGGAGCGGGAGTACGCGGCTACAATGAGCAGTTCTTT. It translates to CASSSTLGAGVRGYNEQFF.

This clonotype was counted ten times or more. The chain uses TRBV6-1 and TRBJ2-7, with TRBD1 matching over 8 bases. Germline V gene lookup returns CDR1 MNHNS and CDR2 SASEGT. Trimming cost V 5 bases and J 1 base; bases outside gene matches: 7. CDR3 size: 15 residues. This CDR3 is CASSNSGQVSYEQYF. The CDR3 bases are TGTGCCAGCAGTAACTCGGGACAGGTTTCCTACGAGCAGTACTTC.

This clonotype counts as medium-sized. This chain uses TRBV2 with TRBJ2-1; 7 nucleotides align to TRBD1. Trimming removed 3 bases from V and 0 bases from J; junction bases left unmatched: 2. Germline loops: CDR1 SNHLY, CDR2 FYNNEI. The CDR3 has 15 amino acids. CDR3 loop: CASSDGTASYNEQFF. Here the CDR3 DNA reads TGTGCCAGCAGTGACGGGACAGCCTCCTACAATGAGCAGTTCTTC.

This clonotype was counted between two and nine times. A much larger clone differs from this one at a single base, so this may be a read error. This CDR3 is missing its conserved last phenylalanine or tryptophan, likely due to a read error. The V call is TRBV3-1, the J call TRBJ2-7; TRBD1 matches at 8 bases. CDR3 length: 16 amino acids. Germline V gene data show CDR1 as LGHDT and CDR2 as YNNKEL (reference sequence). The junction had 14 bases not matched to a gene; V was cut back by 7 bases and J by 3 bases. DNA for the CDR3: TGTGCCAGCAACCACACGGACAGGGTAGGCTTCTACGAGCAGTACCTC. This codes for CASNHTDRVGFYEQYL.

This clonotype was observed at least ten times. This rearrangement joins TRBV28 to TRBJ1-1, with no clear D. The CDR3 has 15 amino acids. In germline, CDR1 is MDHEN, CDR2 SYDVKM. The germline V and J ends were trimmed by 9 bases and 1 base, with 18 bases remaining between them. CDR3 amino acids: CASRLTLMGNTEAFF. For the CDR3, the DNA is TGTGCCAGTAGATTAACGTTAATGGGGAACACTGAAGCTTTCTTT.

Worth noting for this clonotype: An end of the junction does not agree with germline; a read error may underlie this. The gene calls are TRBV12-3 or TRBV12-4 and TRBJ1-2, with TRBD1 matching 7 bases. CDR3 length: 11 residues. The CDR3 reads CACSSGTDYTF. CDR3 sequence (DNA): TGTGCCTGCAGTTCAGGGACAGACTACACCTTC.

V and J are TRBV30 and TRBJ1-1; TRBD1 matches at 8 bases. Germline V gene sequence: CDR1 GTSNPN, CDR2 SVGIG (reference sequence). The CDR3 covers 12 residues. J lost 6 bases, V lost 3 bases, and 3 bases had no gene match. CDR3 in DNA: TGTGCCTGGAGCCAGGGGGCTGCTGAAGCTTTCTTT. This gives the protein CAWSQGAAEAFF.

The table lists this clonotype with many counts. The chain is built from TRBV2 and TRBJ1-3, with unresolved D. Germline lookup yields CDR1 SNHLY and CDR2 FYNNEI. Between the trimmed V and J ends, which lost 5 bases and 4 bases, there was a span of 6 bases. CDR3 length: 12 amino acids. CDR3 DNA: TGTGCCAGCAGTTCGGGGGGAAACACCATATATTTT. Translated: CASSSGGNTIYF.

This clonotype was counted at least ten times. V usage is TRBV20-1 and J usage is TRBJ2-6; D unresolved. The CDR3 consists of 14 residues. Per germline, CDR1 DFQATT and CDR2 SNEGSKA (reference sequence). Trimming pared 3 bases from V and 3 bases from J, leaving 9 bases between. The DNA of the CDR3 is TGCAGTGCTAGGATCCCTGGTGGGGCCAACGTCCTGACTTTC. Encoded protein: CSARIPGGANVLTF.